This is a list of T cell receptor beta chains from one sample in a study of shared clonotypes between healthy human individuals. Sequencing was performed with immunoSEQ multiplex PCR; in TCRdb, only in-frame clones are kept and a portion is missing. Here the sample spans about 2.4 million clones, over 85% being singletons. Sequences were obtained from naive CD4+ T cells sorted from blood. The source of these receptors is a man aged 18 to 29 in good health. CDR3s include the opening cysteine and the closing phenylalanine or tryptophan. Each record gives: J gene, V gene, CDR3 protein.

J gene: TRBJ2-3
V gene: TRBV7-7
CDR3 protein: CASSRDGSSTDTQYF

J gene: TRBJ1-1
V gene: TRBV28
CDR3 protein: CATYPPIRAGTEAFF

J gene: TRBJ2-3
V gene: TRBV5-1
CDR3 protein: CASSLGMGGTDTQYF

J gene: TRBJ1-4
V gene: TRBV28
CDR3 protein: CASSRDRATNEKLFF

J gene: TRBJ2-1
V gene: TRBV7-2
CDR3 protein: CASSLELAGGGEQFF

J gene: TRBJ2-2
V gene: TRBV2
CDR3 protein: CASSELTTYTGELFF

J gene: TRBJ2-2
V gene: TRBV5-4
CDR3 protein: CASSLIGGNTGELFF

J gene: TRBJ2-7
V gene: TRBV6-5
CDR3 protein: CASSTGTALSYEQYF

J gene: TRBJ2-1
V gene: TRBV2
CDR3 protein: CASAGSGGLNEQFF

J gene: TRBJ1-6
V gene: TRBV10-3
CDR3 protein: CAISESTADNSPLHF